The rows below give T cell receptor beta chains drawn from one sample of a study of shared clonotypes between healthy human individuals. The table came from immunoSEQ multiplex PCR; TCRdb's copy has only in-frame clones and leaves some out. The sample shows 800,000 to 1,200,000 clones, around three quarters of them seen only once. Sequenced input: memory CD4+ T cells from PBMCs. The origin of the receptors is a young man in good health. Some clones in this sample may be carry-over from other donors' samples. CDR3s include the opening cysteine and the closing phenylalanine or tryptophan. The order of the fields is CDR3 length, V gene, D gene, J gene, clone size, CDR3 DNA, CDR3 protein. The D gene is left open where the match is weak. Clone sizes are given selectively: once, few, many, or a class where the clone is expanded.

>14|TRBV6-1|-|TRBJ1-2|-
TGTGCCAGCAGTGAGAGGACAAGATTCGTCCGCTACACCTTC
CASSERTRFVRYTF
>15|TRBV28|-|TRBJ2-1|-
TGTGCCAGCATTAGAAGGGGGAGCTCCTACAATGAGCAGTTCTTC
CASIRRGSSYNEQFF
>13|TRBV5-1|-|TRBJ1-5|-
TGCGCCAGCAGCTTGGACGGGGATCAGCCCCAGCATTTT
CASSLDGDQPQHF
>15|TRBV5-1|-|TRBJ2-1|once
TGCGCCAGCAGCTTGGCCTTAGGGACTCACAATGAGCAGTTCTTC
CASSLALGTHNEQFF
>13|TRBV5-1|-|TRBJ1-2|-
TGCGCCAGCAGCCAGGCAACATCGAACGGCTACACCTTC
CASSQATSNGYTF
>15|TRBV7-9|-|TRBJ1-1|once
TGTGCCAGCAGCCCCCAGGGACAACCTAACACTGAAGCTTTCTTT
CASSPQGQPNTEAFF
>15|TRBV4-1|-|TRBJ2-4|-
TGCGCCAGCAGCCAATACGGCACAGCCAAAAACATTCAGTACTTC
CASSQYGTAKNIQYF
>16|TRBV4-1|TRBD2|TRBJ2-3|-
TGCGCCAGCAGCCGAGGGACTAGAGCGATTACAGATACGCAGTATTTT
CASSRGTRAITDTQYF
>16|TRBV28|-|TRBJ2-7|-
TGTGCCAGCCTCACACCCCTCGGCGGACAGACCTACGAGCAGTACTTC
CASLTPLGGQTYEQYF
>15|TRBV18|TRBD1|TRBJ1-2|-
TGTGCCAGCTCTTCACCGACAGGGACTGGCTATGGCTACACCTTC
CASSSPTGTGYGYTF
>13|TRBV6-5|-|TRBJ2-7|-
TGTGCCAGCAGTTACAAGGGCGGCTACGAGCAGTACTTC
CASSYKGGYEQYF
>13|TRBV27|-|TRBJ1-1|-
TGTGCCAGCAGGAAACAGGGATTCACTGAAGCTTTCTTT
CASRKQGFTEAFF
>15|TRBV19|TRBD1|TRBJ1-2|-
TGTGCCAGTAGGATACAGGGGGAGGGCAACTATGGCTACACCTTC
CASRIQGEGNYGYTF
>15|TRBV19|-|TRBJ1-1|-
TGTGCCAGTAGGGCGACAGGCCTTACGGACACTGAAGCTTTCTTT
CASRATGLTDTEAFF
>15|TRBV2|TRBD2|TRBJ2-1|-
TGTGCCAGCAGGAGGACTAGCGGATCTTACAATGAGCAGTTCTTC
CASRRTSGSYNEQFF
>15|TRBV6-5|TRBD1|TRBJ2-7|-
TGTGCCAGCAGTCCTTATACAGGGGGCACGTACGAGCAGTACTTC
CASSPYTGGTYEQYF
>15|TRBV2|TRBD1|TRBJ1-3|-
TGTGCCAGCAGTGCTGGAGGGGGCAGTGGAAACACCATATATTTT
CASSAGGGSGNTIYF
>15|TRBV28|TRBD2|TRBJ2-1|-
TGTGCCAGCAGGCCCAGCCGCGGGAGGCTAGGGGAGCAGTTCTTC
CASRPSRGRLGEQFF
>14|TRBV25-1|-|TRBJ2-7|-
TGTGCCAGCAGAGAATCTGGACAGACCTACGAGCAGTACTTC
CASRESGQTYEQYF
>12|TRBV28|-|TRBJ1-1|few
TGTGCCAGCAGTTTACTGGACAGAAGCACTTTCTTT
CASSLLDRSTFF
>15|TRBV7-2|-|TRBJ2-7|-
TGTGCCAGCAGCTTAGTGTACAGCGGCCCGGGGGAGCAGTACTTC
CASSLVYSGPGEQYF
>15|TRBV4-1|-|TRBJ2-5|few
TGCGCCAGCAGCCAAGGTGGAGGGGGCTCAGAGACCCAGTACTTC
CASSQGGGGSETQYF
>12|TRBV19|-|TRBJ1-1|few
TGTGCCACCTCACGGACAGACACTGAAGCTTTCTTT
CATSRTDTEAFF
>15|TRBV7-2|TRBD2|TRBJ2-3|-
TGTGCCAGCAGCTTACTCAGCGGGAGGACAGATACGCAGTATTTT
CASSLLSGRTDTQYF
>15|TRBV7-2|TRBD1|TRBJ2-7|-
TGTGCCAGCAGCCCGGGGACAGGGGGTTCGAGCGAGCAGTACTTC
CASSPGTGGSSEQYF
>17|TRBV4-1|-|TRBJ2-6|once
TGCGCCAGCAGCCTCGGGGCCGGCGCCTCTGGGGCCAACGTCCTGACTTTC
CASSLGAGASGANVLTF
>13|TRBV7-9|-|TRBJ1-2|-
TGTGCCAGCAGCGAACAGGGACACTATGGCTACACCTTC
CASSEQGHYGYTF
>13|TRBV2|TRBD1|TRBJ2-3|few
TGTGCCAGCAGGGGACAGAGCACAGATACGCAGTATTTT
CASRGQSTDTQYF
>14|TRBV9|-|TRBJ1-3|few
TGTGCCAGCAGCGTGCTGTCCTCTGGAAACACCATATATTTT
CASSVLSSGNTIYF
>13|TRBV6-1|-|TRBJ1-4|few
TGTGCCAGCGGAGCAGGGGAAGCGGAAAAACTGTTTTTT
CASGAGEAEKLFF
>15|TRBV11-3|TRBD2|TRBJ2-1|-
TGTGCCAGCAGCTTAGGTGGGAGGGCCAGGAATGAGCAGTTCTTC
CASSLGGRARNEQFF
>15|TRBV9|TRBD1|TRBJ1-2|-
TGTGCCAGCAGCCCCCGACAGGGGGCTCACTATGGCTACACCTTC
CASSPRQGAHYGYTF
>14|TRBV5-6|-|TRBJ1-4|-
TGTGCCAGCAGCATGGGACCATTTGGTGAAAAACTGTTTTTT
CASSMGPFGEKLFF
>16|TRBV7-9|-|TRBJ2-7|-
TGTGCCAGCAGCCCCCCTGGGATAAAGGGAGACTACGAGCAGTACTTC
CASSPPGIKGDYEQYF
>14|TRBV7-9|TRBD1|TRBJ2-7|-
TGTGCCAGCAGCTCCGACAGGGGGAGCCTAGAGCAGTACTTC
CASSSDRGSLEQYF
>15|TRBV21-1|-|TRBJ1-2|-
TGTGCCAGCAGCAAAGATGCCAGGGGGCGGCGTGGCTACACCTTC
CASSKDARGRRGYTF
>15|TRBV5-1|-|TRBJ1-1|-
TGCGCCAGCAGCGGGGGACGGAGACCGAGTACTGAAGCTTTCTTT
CASSGGRRPSTEAFF
>14|TRBV5-6|TRBD1|TRBJ2-4|-
TGTGCCAGCAGCCTATGGACAGGGGAGGACATTCAGTACTTC
CASSLWTGEDIQYF